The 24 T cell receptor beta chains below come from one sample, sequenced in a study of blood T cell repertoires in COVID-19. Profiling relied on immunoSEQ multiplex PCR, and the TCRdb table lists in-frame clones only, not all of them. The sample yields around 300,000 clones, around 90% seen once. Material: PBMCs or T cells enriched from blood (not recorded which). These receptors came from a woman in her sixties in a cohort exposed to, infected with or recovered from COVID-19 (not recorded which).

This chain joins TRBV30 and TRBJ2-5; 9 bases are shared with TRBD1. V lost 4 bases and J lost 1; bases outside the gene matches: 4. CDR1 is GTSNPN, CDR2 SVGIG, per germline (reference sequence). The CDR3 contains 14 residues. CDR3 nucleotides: TGTGCCTGGACTCCGGGACAGGGCCAAGAGACCCAGTACTTC. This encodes CAWTPGQGQETQYF.

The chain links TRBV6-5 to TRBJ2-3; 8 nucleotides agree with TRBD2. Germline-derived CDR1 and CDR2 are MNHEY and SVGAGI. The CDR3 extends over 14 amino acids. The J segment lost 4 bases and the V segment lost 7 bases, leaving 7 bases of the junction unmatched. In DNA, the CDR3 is TGTGCCAGCAAGGCGGGAGGAAGGGCAGATACGCAGTATTTT. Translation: CASKAGGRADTQYF.

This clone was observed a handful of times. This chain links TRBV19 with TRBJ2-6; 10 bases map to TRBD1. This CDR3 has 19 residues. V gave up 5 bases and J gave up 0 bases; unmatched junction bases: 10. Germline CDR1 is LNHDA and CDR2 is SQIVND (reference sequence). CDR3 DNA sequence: TGTGCCAGTAGTTCCTGGGGGACAGGGGCAAACTCTGGGGCCAACGTCCTGACTTTC. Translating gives CASSSWGTGANSGANVLTF.

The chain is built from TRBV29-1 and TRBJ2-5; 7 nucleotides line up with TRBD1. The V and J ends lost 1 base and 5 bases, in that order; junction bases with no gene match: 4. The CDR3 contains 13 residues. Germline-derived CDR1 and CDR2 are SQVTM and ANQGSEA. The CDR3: CSVEGQGVETQYF. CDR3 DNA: TGCAGCGTTGAAGGCCAGGGGGTGGAGACCCAGTACTTC.

CDR3 in DNA: TGCAGCGGGTGGGACCGCGGGAGGGAGCAGTTCTTC. This codes for CSGWDRGREQFF. The chain links TRBV29-1 to TRBJ2-1, with 8 bases fitting TRBD2. Germline V gene sequence: CDR1 SQVTM, CDR2 ANQGSEA. V shed 7 bases and J 10 bases; nucleotides not matched to a gene: 9. The CDR3 extends over 12 amino acids.

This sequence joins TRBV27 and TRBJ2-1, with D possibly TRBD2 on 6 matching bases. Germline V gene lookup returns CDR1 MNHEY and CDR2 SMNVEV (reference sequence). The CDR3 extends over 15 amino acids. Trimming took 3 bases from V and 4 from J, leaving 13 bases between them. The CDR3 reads CASSFAGGRYNEQFF. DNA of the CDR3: TGTGCCAGCAGTTTTGCCGGGGGTAGATACAATGAGCAGTTCTTC.

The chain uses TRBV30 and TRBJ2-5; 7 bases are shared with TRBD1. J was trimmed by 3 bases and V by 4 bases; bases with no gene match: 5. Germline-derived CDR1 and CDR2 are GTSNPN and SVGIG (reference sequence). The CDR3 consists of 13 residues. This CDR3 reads CAWIRGSKETQYF. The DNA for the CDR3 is TGTGCCTGGATCAGGGGGAGTAAAGAGACCCAGTACTTC.

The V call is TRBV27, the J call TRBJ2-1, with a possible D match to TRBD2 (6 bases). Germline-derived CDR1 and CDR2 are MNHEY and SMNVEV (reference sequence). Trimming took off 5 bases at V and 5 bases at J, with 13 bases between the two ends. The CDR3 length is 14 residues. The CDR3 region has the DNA TGTGCCAGCAGTAGATTAGCGGAGAACAATGAGCAGTTCTTC. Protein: CASSRLAENNEQFF.

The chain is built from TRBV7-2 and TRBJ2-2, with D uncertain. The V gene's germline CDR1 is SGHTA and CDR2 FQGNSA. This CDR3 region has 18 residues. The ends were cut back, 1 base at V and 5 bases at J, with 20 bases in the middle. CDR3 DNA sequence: TGTGCCAGCAGCTTAGGTTTCGGCAGAGACTTTCCGACCGGGGAGCTGTTTTTT. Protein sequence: CASSLGFGRDFPTGELFF.

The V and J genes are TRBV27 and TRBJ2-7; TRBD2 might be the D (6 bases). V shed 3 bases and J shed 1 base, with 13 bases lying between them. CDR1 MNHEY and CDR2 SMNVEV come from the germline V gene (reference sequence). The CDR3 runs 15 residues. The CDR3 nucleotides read TGTGCCAGCAGTTTTCGAGCGGGCACTTCCTACGAGCAGTACTTC. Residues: CASSFRAGTSYEQYF.

CDR3 sequence (DNA): TGTGCCAGCAGCTTCGTATCGGGTCAGCGGCAGTACTTC. It encodes CASSFVSGQRQYF. This chain uses TRBV5-8 with TRBJ2-7; D is undetermined. Between the trimmed V and J ends, which lost 2 bases and 9 bases, there was a span of 15 bases. Germline-derived CDR1 and CDR2 are SGHTS and YDEGEE. The CDR3 is 13 amino acids.

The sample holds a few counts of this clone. CDR3 protein: CASSQDWTGRKNTEAFF. CDR3 nucleotide sequence: TGTGCCAGCAGCCAAGATTGGACAGGCCGTAAAAACACTGAAGCTTTCTTT. This chain links TRBV4-2 with TRBJ1-1; 7 nucleotides match TRBD1. The CDR3 length is 17 residues. Germline V gives CDR1 LGHNA, CDR2 YNFKEQ. The ends lost 0 bases at V and 2 bases at J; junction bases unmatched: 9.

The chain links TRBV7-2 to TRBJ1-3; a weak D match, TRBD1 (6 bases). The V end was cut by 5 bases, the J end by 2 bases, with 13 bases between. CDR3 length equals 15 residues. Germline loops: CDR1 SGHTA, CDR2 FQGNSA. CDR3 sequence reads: CASSPSTGTGNTIYF. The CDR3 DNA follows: TGTGCCAGCAGCCCATCGACAGGCACTGGAAACACCATATATTTT.

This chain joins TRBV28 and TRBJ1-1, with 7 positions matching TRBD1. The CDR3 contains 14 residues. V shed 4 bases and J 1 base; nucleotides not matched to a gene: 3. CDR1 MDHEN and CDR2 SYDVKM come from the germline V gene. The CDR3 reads CASSSPGGNTEAFF. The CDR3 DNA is TGTGCCAGCAGTTCGCCAGGGGGGAACACTGAAGCTTTCTTT.

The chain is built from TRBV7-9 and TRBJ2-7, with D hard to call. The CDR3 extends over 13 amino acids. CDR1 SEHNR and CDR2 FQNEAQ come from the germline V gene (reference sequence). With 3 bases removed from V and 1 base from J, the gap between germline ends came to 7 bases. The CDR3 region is CASSFGGSYEQYF. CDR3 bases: TGTGCCAGCAGCTTTGGCGGATCCTACGAGCAGTACTTC. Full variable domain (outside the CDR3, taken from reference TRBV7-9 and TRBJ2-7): DTGVSQNPRHKITKRGQNVTFRCDPISEHNRLYWYRQTLGQGPEFLTYFQNEAQLEKSRLLSDRFSAERPKGSFSTLEIQRTEQGDSAMYLCASSFGGSYEQYFGPGTRLTVT.

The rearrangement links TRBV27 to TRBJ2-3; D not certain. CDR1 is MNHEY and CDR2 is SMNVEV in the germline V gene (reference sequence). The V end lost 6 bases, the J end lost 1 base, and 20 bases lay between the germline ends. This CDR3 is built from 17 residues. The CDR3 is CASSLSALVLRTDTQYF. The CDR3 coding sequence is TGTGCCAGCAGCCTATCTGCACTCGTCTTACGCACAGATACGCAGTATTTT.

The CDR3 region has the DNA TGTGCCAGCAGCTTAGACTCTAGCAATCAGCCCCAGCATTTT. The encoded protein is CASSLDSSNQPQHF. The rearrangement links TRBV7-8 to TRBJ1-5; D uncertain. V lost 1 base and J 0 bases, leaving 4 bases between the germline ends. This CDR3 has 14 amino acids. The germline V gene has CDR1 SGHVS and CDR2 FQNEAQ.

The DNA of the CDR3 is TGTGCCAGCAGTTGGGGCGATTCTAATGAAAAACTGTTTTTT. This sequence encodes CASSWGDSNEKLFF. The V gene is TRBV28, the J gene TRBJ1-4; TRBD1 is a possible D gene (5 bases). The V end was cut by 4 bases, the J end by 3 bases, with 9 bases between. This CDR3 contains 14 residues. CDR1 MDHEN and CDR2 SYDVKM come from the germline V gene.

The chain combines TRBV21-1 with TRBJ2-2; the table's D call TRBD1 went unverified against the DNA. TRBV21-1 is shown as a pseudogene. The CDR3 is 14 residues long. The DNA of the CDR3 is TGTGCCAGCAGCAAAGGGGGGCCGGACGGGGAGCTGTTTTTT. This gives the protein CASSKGGPDGELFF.

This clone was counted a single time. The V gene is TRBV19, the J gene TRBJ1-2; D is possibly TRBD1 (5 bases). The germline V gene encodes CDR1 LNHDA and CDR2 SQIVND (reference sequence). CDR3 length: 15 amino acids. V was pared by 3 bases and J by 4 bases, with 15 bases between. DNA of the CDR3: TGTGCCAGTAGTATGGGGGGAGCTGGCCCCTATGGCTACACCTTC. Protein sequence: CASSMGGAGPYGYTF. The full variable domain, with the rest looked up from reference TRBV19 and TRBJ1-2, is DGGITQSPKYLFRKEGQNVTLSCEQNLNHDAMYWYRQDPGQGLRLIYYSQIVNDFQKGDIAEGYSVSREKKESFPLTVTSAQKNPTAFYLCASSMGGAGPYGYTFGSGTRLTVV.

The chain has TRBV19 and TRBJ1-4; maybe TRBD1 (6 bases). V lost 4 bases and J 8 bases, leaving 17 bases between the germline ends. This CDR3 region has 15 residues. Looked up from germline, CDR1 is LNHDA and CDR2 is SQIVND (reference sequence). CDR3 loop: CASSRGPAQGEKLFF. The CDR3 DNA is TGTGCCAGTAGTAGGGGCCCTGCTCAGGGGGAAAAACTGTTTTTT.

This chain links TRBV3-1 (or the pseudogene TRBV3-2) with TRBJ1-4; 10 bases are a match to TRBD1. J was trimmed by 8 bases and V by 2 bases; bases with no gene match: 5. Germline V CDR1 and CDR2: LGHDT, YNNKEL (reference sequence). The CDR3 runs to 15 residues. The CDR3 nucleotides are TGTGCCAGCAGCCAATCGGGGACAGGGGTGGAAAAACTGTTTTTT. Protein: CASSQSGTGVEKLFF.

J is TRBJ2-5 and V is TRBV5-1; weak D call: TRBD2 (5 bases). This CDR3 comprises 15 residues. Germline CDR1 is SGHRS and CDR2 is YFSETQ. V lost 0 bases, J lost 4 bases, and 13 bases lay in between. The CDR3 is CASSLGPSQAETQYF. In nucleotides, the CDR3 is TGCGCCAGCAGCTTGGGGCCTAGCCAGGCAGAGACCCAGTACTTC.

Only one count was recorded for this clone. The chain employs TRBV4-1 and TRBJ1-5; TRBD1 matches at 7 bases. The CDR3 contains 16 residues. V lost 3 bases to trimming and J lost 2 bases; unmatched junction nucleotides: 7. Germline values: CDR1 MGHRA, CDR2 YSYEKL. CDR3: CASSQGQFRGNQPQHF. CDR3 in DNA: TGCGCCAGCAGCCAGGGACAGTTTAGAGGCAATCAGCCCCAGCATTTT.